Following are 31 T cell receptor beta chains from one sample sequenced in a study of T-cell memory formation after mild COVID-19. TCRdb re-called the 5' RACE reads with MiXCR, one entry per CDR3 protein. The sample has 130,000 to 150,000 distinct CDR3 sequences, approximately 6% seen once. Sequences were obtained from PBMCs or a T cell subset sorted from them (not recorded which). The receptor set was obtained from an adult woman who had mild COVID-19 (a few samples of this study predate the infection). Cell type and time point are not known.

This clonotype was recorded many times. The chain uses TRBV7-2 and TRBJ1-2, with 9 bases identical to TRBD1. CDR1 and CDR2 (germline): SGHTA, FQGNSA. The CDR3 is 15 residues long. V trimming: 2 bases; J trimming: 8 bases; junction bases outside the gene matches: 9. The CDR3 is CASSLMGQGLEGYTF. As DNA, the CDR3 is TGTGCCAGCAGCTTAATGGGACAGGGCTTGGAGGGCTACACCTTC.

This clonotype was picked up many times. The V and J genes are TRBV12-3 or TRBV12-4 and TRBJ1-2; D call uncertain. Trimming removed 7 bases at V and 6 bases at J, with 12 bases between. The CDR3 spans 12 residues. In DNA form, the CDR3 reads TGTGCCAGCACCCTTGAGGCCCATGGCTACACCTTC. This sequence encodes CASTLEAHGYTF.

The J gene is TRBJ2-7, the V gene TRBV3-1, with a possible D match to TRBD1 (5 bases). Deletions cut 1 base from V and 2 bases from J, with 9 bases between. The CDR3 spans 14 residues. In germline, CDR1 is LGHDT, CDR2 YNNKEL (reference sequence). The CDR3, as DNA: TGTGCCAGCAGCCAAGTCGCCAGGGCCTACGAGCAGTACTTC. It codes for CASSQVARAYEQYF.

This clonotype turned up a few times. The chain joins TRBV7-2 to TRBJ2-5, with 11 nucleotides matching TRBD1. J lost 1 base, V lost 5 bases, and 6 bases had no gene match. The CDR3 runs 16 residues. Germline V gene sequence: CDR1 SGHTA, CDR2 FQGNSA. This CDR3 is CASSPGTGGSQETQYF. DNA of the CDR3: TGTGCCAGCAGCCCAGGGACAGGGGGAAGCCAAGAGACCCAGTACTTC. The full variable domain, its missing parts supplied by reference TRBV7-2 and TRBJ2-5, is GAGVSQSPSNKVTEKGKDVELRCDPISGHTALYWYRQSLGQGLEFLIYFQGNSAPDKSGLPSDRFSAERTGGSVSTLTIQRTQQEDSAVYLCASSPGTGGSQETQYFGPGTRLLVL.

At least ten counts were recorded for this clonotype. The J gene is TRBJ2-7, the V gene TRBV7-9; D ambiguous. Germline lookup yields CDR1 SEHNR and CDR2 FQNEAQ (reference sequence). Trimming removed 5 bases from V and 3 bases from J, with 8 bases in between. There are 12 residues in the CDR3. CDR3 in amino acids: CASSLVVYEQYF. CDR3 in DNA: TGTGCCAGCAGCCTAGTCGTCTACGAGCAGTACTTC.

This clonotype was picked up many times. This chain connects TRBV7-2 to TRBJ2-5, with D perhaps matching TRBD1 (6 bases). Germline lookup yields CDR1 SGHTA and CDR2 FQGNSA. The CDR3 sequence is 14 residues long. Trimming stripped 6 bases from V and 4 bases from J, with 15 bases between. The CDR3 coding sequence is TGTGCCAGCAGGCAAATAGGGGGTCGAGAGACCCAGTACTTC. Its translation: CASRQIGGRETQYF.

This clonotype was detected many times. This CDR3 is CSVGWQTYEQYF. The DNA of the CDR3 is TGCAGCGTTGGATGGCAAACCTACGAGCAGTACTTC. The V gene is TRBV29-1, the J gene TRBJ2-7; D gene ambiguous. The germline gives CDR1 SQVTM, CDR2 ANQGSEA. CDR3 size: 12 residues. Trimming took 4 bases from V and 2 from J, leaving 9 bases between them.

This clonotype turned up a few times. The V gene is TRBV27, the J gene TRBJ2-5; possibly TRBD2 for D (5 bases). Germline V CDR1 and CDR2: MNHEY, SMNVEV (reference sequence). V lost 2 bases and J lost 5, with 15 bases in between. The CDR3 runs to 15 residues. This CDR3 is CASSLERGRRETQYF. CDR3 sequence (DNA): TGTGCCAGCAGTTTAGAGCGCGGGCGCAGGGAGACCCAGTACTTC.

This clonotype was counted at least ten times. The DNA of the CDR3 is TGTGCCTGGAGCCTATCTCGGACTAGCGGACACAATGAGCAGTTCTTC. Its protein is CAWSLSRTSGHNEQFF. V gene TRBV30 combines with J gene TRBJ2-1; 10 bases agree with TRBD2. The CDR3 contains 16 residues. The V gene's germline CDR1 is GTSNPN and CDR2 SVGIG (reference sequence). Trimming cost V 3 bases and J 5 bases; bases outside gene matches: 10.

This clonotype was detected ten times or more. J is TRBJ1-1 and V is TRBV24-1; D unclear. The CDR3 sequence is 11 residues long. Germline CDR1 is KGHDR and CDR2 is SFDVKD. Trimming shortened V by 3 bases and J by 13 bases, and 11 bases separated the two germline ends. CDR3 loop: CATSDLYRVFF. The DNA for the CDR3 is TGTGCCACCAGTGATCTCTATAGGGTTTTCTTT.

This clonotype was picked up many times. The chain couples TRBV5-1 to TRBJ1-4; D is ambiguous. This CDR3 is built from 14 residues. Germline V gene lookup returns CDR1 SGHRS and CDR2 YFSETQ. V was trimmed by 1 base and J by 7 bases, leaving 11 bases between them. CDR3 sequence (DNA): TGCGCCAGCAGCTTGTTGGTAGGGAGTGAAAAACTGTTTTTT. This encodes CASSLLVGSEKLFF.

Comment on this clonotype: Germline and junction disagree at one end, which may indicate a read error. V is TRBV7-2 and J is TRBJ2-3; 7 nucleotides agree with TRBD2. The CDR3 length is 17 residues. The V gene's germline CDR1 is SGHTA and CDR2 FQGNSA. CDR3 loop: CASSLGSAGYGTGTQYF. CDR3 DNA: TGTGCCAGCAGCTTAGGATCAGCGGGATATGGCACAGGTACGCAGTATTTT.

A few counts support this clonotype. The CDR3 spells CASSPRRTGLTGELFF. CDR3 in DNA: TGTGCCAGTAGCCCAAGGAGGACAGGGTTGACCGGGGAGCTGTTTTTT. This chain connects TRBV19 to TRBJ2-2; 8 nucleotides match TRBD1. From germline, CDR1 is LNHDA and CDR2 SQIVND (reference sequence). With V trimmed by 6 bases and J by 5 bases, 11 bases remained unmatched. The CDR3 sequence is 16 residues long.

This clonotype showed up many times. The gene calls are TRBV12-3 or TRBV12-4 and TRBJ2-1; 11 bases are a match to TRBD2. There are 16 residues in the CDR3. After removal of 7 bases from V and 5 bases from J, the junction contained 10 bases not matched to a gene. The CDR3 DNA reads TGTGCCAGCAAGGTCACTAGCGGGAGTTTCCACAATGAGCAGTTCTTC. Its translation is CASKVTSGSFHNEQFF.

This clonotype occurred many times. This rearrangement joins TRBV29-1 to TRBJ2-1; 12 positions match TRBD2. After removal of 7 bases from V and 8 bases from J, the junction contained 18 bases not matched to a gene. The CDR3 loop spans 17 amino acids. The germline gives CDR1 SQVTM, CDR2 ANQGSEA. The CDR3 nucleotides are TGCAGCGCCCGACGTCTCCTAGCGGGAGGGTCGGGGGATGAGCAGTTCTTC. As protein: CSARRLLAGGSGDEQFF.

In its sample, this clonotype was seen many times. This chain links TRBV5-1 with TRBJ1-3, with D possibly TRBD1 on 6 matching bases. The CDR3 totals 16 residues. Germline CDR1 is SGHRS and CDR2 is YFSETQ. The germline V and J ends were trimmed by 10 bases and 1 base, with 21 bases remaining between them. Written as DNA, the CDR3 is TGCGCCTGGTGGGGGGCCGGGGCGAGGTCTGGAAACACCATATATTTT. Its translation: CAWWGAGARSGNTIYF.

This clonotype was picked up a small number of times. The chain recombines TRBV3-1 with TRBJ2-1, with 15 bases that match TRBD2. The CDR3 covers 17 residues. Germline assignment: CDR1 LGHDT and CDR2 YNNKEL (reference sequence). The V and J ends lost 6 bases and 6 bases, in that order; junction bases with no gene match: 9. CDR3 DNA sequence: TGTGCCAGCAGACGGGGACTAGCGGGAGGCAGGGCCAATGAGCAGTTCTTC. Its translation is CASRRGLAGGRANEQFF.

This clonotype was seen a handful of times. The chain joins TRBV3-1 to TRBJ2-7; D is undetermined. With 3 bases removed from V and 6 bases from J, the gap between germline ends came to 15 bases. Germline CDR1 and CDR2: LGHDT and YNNKEL (reference sequence). This CDR3 contains 14 residues. The CDR3 sequence: CASSQFEKKSEQYF. CDR3 sequence (DNA): TGTGCCAGCAGCCAGTTTGAGAAAAAGAGCGAGCAGTACTTC.

The chain combines TRBV7-8 with TRBJ2-2, with a tentative D call TRBD2 (6 bases). CDR1 and CDR2 from the germline V gene are SGHVS and FQNEAQ. Trimming removed 4 bases at V and 2 bases at J, with 14 bases between. This CDR3 has 16 amino acids. The chain's CDR3 is CASSSNPGTNTGELFF. The CDR3 coding sequence is TGTGCCAGCAGCTCAAACCCCGGGACTAACACCGGGGAGCTGTTTTTT.

This chain joins TRBV20-1 and TRBJ1-1; D perhaps matches TRBD1 (5 bases). CDR3 size: 11 residues. The V gene's germline CDR1 is DFQATT and CDR2 SNEGSKA (reference sequence). Trimming cost V 6 bases and J 5 bases, with 10 bases left between them. The CDR3 nucleotides read TGCAGTGCCCTGGGGGGGACTGAAGCTTTCTTT. It specifies CSALGGTEAFF.

This clonotype has just a few counts. The rearrangement joins TRBV18 to TRBJ2-1; D is perhaps TRBD1 (6 bases). The CDR3 extends over 14 amino acids. Between the trimmed V and J ends, which lost 6 bases and 2 bases, there was a span of 11 bases. Germline CDR1 is KGHSH and CDR2 is LQKENI. CDR3 protein: CASSAQGTYNEQFF. In DNA form, the CDR3 reads TGTGCCAGCTCCGCTCAGGGGACCTACAATGAGCAGTTCTTC.

V and J are TRBV18 and TRBJ1-2, with a possible D match to TRBD1 (5 bases). CDR3 size: 11 residues. Deletions cut 0 bases from V and 12 bases from J, with 8 bases between. Germline loops: CDR1 KGHSH, CDR2 LQKENI. Written as DNA, the CDR3 is TGTGCCAGCTCACCACCCAGGGCACACACCTTC. Translated, it gives CASSPPRAHTF.

This clonotype was seen at least ten times. V and J are TRBV5-1 and TRBJ2-2; 8 nucleotides align to TRBD1. The CDR3 runs 15 residues. Germline CDR1 reads SGHRS; CDR2 reads YFSETQ. The V and J ends lost 2 bases and 3 bases, in that order; junction bases with no gene match: 3. This chain's CDR3 is CASSLGQGHTGELFF. The CDR3 bases are TGCGCCAGCAGCTTAGGACAGGGACACACCGGGGAGCTGTTTTTT.

Ten or more counts support this clonotype. The V call is TRBV24-1, the J call TRBJ2-4, with D possibly being TRBD2 (6 bases). Trimming shortened V by 7 bases and J by 2 bases, and 17 bases separated the two germline ends. Per germline, CDR1 KGHDR and CDR2 SFDVKD. The CDR3 runs 16 residues. CDR3 region: CATSRRRRGPKNIQYF. In DNA, the CDR3 is TGTGCCACCAGCCGTCGTAGGCGGGGACCCAAAAACATTCAGTACTTC.

The table lists this clonotype with many counts. The CDR3 DNA follows: TGTGCCTGGACGCCAGATAATGCCTACGAGCAGTACTTC. Its protein product is CAWTPDNAYEQYF. The chain recombines TRBV30 with TRBJ2-7, with no clear D. Germline V gene lookup returns CDR1 GTSNPN and CDR2 SVGIG (reference sequence). V lost 4 bases, J lost 2 bases, and 12 bases lay in between. This CDR3 has 13 residues.

This clonotype has only a few counts. The J gene is TRBJ1-2, the V gene TRBV30; D unresolved. Germline V gene data show CDR1 as GTSNPN and CDR2 as SVGIG (reference sequence). This CDR3 comprises 13 residues. V gave up 4 bases and J gave up 0 bases, with 9 bases separating them. For the CDR3, the DNA is TGTGCCTGGACCCCGCATCCTAACTATGGCTACACCTTC. Its protein product is CAWTPHPNYGYTF.

The V and J genes are TRBV24-1 and TRBJ2-1, with 11 nucleotides matching TRBD2. Trimming removed 2 bases from V and 8 bases from J; junction bases left unmatched: 7. Germline V gene data show CDR1 as KGHDR and CDR2 as SFDVKD. CDR3 length: 16 amino acids. CDR3 in amino acids: CATSDSRLAGGYEQFF. The DNA for the CDR3 is TGTGCCACCAGTGATTCCCGCCTAGCGGGAGGCTATGAGCAGTTCTTC.

CDR3 region: CASSDFWGPSGEKLFF. CDR3 in DNA: TGTGCCAGCAGTGATTTTTGGGGTCCTTCTGGTGAAAAACTGTTTTTT. This chain links TRBV6-1 with TRBJ1-4; no clear D gene. This CDR3 is built from 16 residues. Trimming pared 3 bases from V and 7 bases from J, leaving 18 bases between. The germline gives CDR1 MNHNS, CDR2 SASEGT.

This sequence joins TRBV12-3 or TRBV12-4 and TRBJ2-5, with D uncertain. V was pared by 6 bases and J by 4 bases, with 15 bases between. This CDR3 has 14 amino acids. The CDR3 DNA follows: TGTGCCAGCAGCCGTAATCCCTTACTAGAGACCCAGTACTTC. It translates to CASSRNPLLETQYF.

The table lists this clonotype with many counts. The chain couples TRBV29-1 to TRBJ2-4; either TRBD1 or TRBD2 may fit D (5 bases each). Trimming left V 7 bases short and J 6 bases short, with 10 bases between. Per the germline V gene, CDR1 is SQVTM and CDR2 is ANQGSEA. The CDR3 extends over 11 amino acids. This CDR3 is CSGGTLNIQYF. In nucleotides, the CDR3 is TGCAGCGGTGGGACCTTAAACATTCAGTACTTC.

This clonotype was seen a few times. In DNA form, the CDR3 reads TGTGCCAGCAGCCCAGTCTATGGGAACTACGAGCAGTACTTC. Protein product: CASSPVYGNYEQYF. The chain uses TRBV7-2 and TRBJ2-7; D is ambiguous. The V end lost 5 bases, the J end lost 3 bases, and 14 bases lay between the germline ends. The CDR3 length is 14 residues. Germline V lookup: CDR1 SGHTA, CDR2 FQGNSA.